The rows below give T cell receptor beta chains drawn from one sample of a study of PD-L1 blockade in urothelial cancer. The repertoire was sequenced with immunoSEQ multiplex PCR; TCRdb's copy has only in-frame clones and lacks some. The repertoire holds just under 40,000 clones, with roughly 89% as singletons. The material was PBMCs, obtained around atezolizumab (anti-PD-L1) treatment. These receptors all stem from a man aged 55-75 years with urothelial cancer. Both conserved end residues are part of each CDR3. The order of the fields is clone size, V gene, J gene, D gene, CDR3 DNA, CDR3 protein. D genes are given only for firm matches. Clone size, where shown, is once, few, many, or a class for clones that have expanded.

clone_size: .; v_call: TRBV27; j_call: TRBJ2-7; d_call: TRBD2; cdr3_nt: TGTGCCAGCAGTTTATTAGCGGGAGCACCCCACGAGCAGTACTTC; cdr3_aa: CASSLLAGAPHEQYF
clone_size: .; v_call: TRBV4-2; j_call: TRBJ2-7; d_call: .; cdr3_nt: TGTGCCAGCAGCCAAGGGGTGGGCCCCTACGAGCAGTACTTC; cdr3_aa: CASSQGVGPYEQYF
clone_size: .; v_call: TRBV2; j_call: TRBJ2-5; d_call: .; cdr3_nt: TGTGCCAGCAGTGCGGATCTAGAAGAGACCCAGTACTTC; cdr3_aa: CASSADLEETQYF
clone_size: .; v_call: TRBV18; j_call: TRBJ2-1; d_call: .; cdr3_nt: TGTGCCAGCTCACCATTGGAGCGCAATGAGCAGTTCTTC; cdr3_aa: CASSPLERNEQFF
clone_size: medium-sized; v_call: TRBV19; j_call: TRBJ2-7; d_call: .; cdr3_nt: TGTGCCAGTAGTAGGGACTTCCAGGGACGGGAGCAGTACTTC; cdr3_aa: CASSRDFQGREQYF
clone_size: few; v_call: TRBV9; j_call: TRBJ2-1; d_call: .; cdr3_nt: TGTGCCAGCAGGAGGTTGCCCTACAATGAGCAGTTCTTC; cdr3_aa: CASRRLPYNEQFF